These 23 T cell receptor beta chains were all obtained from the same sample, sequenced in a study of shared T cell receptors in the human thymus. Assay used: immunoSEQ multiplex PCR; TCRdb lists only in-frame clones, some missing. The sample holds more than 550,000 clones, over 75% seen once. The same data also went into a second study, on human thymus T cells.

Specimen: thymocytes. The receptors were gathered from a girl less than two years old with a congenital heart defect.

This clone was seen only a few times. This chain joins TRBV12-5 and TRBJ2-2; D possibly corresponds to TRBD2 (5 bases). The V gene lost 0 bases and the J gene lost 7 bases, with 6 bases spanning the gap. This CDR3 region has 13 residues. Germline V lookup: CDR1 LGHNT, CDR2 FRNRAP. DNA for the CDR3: TGTGCTAGTGGTTTGGTAGGGAGCGGGGAGCTGTTTTTT. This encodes CASGLVGSGELFF.

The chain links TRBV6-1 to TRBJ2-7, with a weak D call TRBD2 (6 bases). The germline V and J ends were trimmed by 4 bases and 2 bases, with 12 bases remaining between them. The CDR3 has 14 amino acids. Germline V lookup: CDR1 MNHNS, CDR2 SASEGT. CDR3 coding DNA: TGTGCCAGCAGTGGCGACGGGAGAACCTACGAGCAGTACTTC. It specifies CASSGDGRTYEQYF.

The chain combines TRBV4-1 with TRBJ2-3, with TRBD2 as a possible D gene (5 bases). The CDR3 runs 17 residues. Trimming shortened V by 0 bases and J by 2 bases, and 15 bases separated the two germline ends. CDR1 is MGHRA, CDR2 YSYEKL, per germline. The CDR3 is CASSQDPERTYTDTQYF. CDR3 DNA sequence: TGCGCCAGCAGCCAAGATCCGGAGCGGACCTACACAGATACGCAGTATTTT.

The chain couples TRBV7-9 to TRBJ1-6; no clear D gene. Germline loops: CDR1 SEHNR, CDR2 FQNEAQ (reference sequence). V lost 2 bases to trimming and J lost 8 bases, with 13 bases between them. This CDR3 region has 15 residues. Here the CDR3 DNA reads TGTGCCAGCAGCTTAACAGTTGGAGGACATTCACCCCTCCACTTT. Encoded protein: CASSLTVGGHSPLHF.

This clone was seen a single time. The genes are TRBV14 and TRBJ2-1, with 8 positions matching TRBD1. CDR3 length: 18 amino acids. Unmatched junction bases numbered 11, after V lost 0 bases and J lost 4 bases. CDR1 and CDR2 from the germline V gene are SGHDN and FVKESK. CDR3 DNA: TGTGCCAGCAGCCAAGAGGGGGGTGGGGACAGGAGTTACAATGAGCAGTTCTTC. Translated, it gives CASSQEGGGDRSYNEQFF.

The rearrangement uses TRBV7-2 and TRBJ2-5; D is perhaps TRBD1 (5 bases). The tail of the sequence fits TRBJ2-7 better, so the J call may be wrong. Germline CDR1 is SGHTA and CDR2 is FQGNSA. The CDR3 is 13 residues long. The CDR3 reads CASSSGHRYEQYF. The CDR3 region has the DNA TGTGCCAGCAGCTCCGGACACCGCTACGAGCAGTACTTC.

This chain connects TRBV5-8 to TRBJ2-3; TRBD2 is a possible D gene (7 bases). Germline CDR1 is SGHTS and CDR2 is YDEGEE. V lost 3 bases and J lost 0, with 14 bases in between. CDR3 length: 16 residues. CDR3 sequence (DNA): TGTGCCAGCAGCTCTTGGCGGGGGCCGAGCACAGATACGCAGTATTTT. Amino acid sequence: CASSSWRGPSTDTQYF. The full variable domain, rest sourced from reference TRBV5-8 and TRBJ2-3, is EAGVTQSPTHLIKTRGQQATLRCSPISGHTSVYWYQQALGLGLQFLLWYDEGEERNRGNFPPRFSGRQFPNYSSELNVNALELEDSALYLCASSSWRGPSTDTQYFGPGTRLTVL.

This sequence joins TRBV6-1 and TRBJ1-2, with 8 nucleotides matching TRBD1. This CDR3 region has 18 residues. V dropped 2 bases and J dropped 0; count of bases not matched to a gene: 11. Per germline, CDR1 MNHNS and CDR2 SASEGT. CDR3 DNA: TGTGCCAGCAGTGAAAGACGGACAGGGAGCCTCCCTAACTATGGCTACACCTTC. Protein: CASSERRTGSLPNYGYTF.

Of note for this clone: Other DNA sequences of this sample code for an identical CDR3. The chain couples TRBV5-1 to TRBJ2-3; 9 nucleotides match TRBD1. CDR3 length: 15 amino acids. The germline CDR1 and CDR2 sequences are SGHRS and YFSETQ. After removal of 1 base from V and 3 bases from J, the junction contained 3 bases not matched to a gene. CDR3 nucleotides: TGCGCCAGCAGCTTGACAGGGGGCTCGACAGATACGCAGTATTTT. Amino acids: CASSLTGGSTDTQYF.

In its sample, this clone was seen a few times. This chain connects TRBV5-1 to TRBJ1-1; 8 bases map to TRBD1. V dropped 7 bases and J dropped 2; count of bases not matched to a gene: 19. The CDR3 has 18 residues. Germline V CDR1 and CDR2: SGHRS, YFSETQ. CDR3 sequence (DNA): TGCGCCAGCGGAGCGGGGACAGGCACCCGTAAAGCTAACACTGAAGCTTTCTTT. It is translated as CASGAGTGTRKANTEAFF.

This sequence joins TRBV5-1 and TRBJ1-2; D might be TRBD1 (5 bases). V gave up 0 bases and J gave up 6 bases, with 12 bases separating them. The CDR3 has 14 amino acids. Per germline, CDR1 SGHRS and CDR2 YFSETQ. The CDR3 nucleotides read TGCGCCAGCAGCTTGGCCAACGTCAGGGATGGCTACACCTTC. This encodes CASSLANVRDGYTF.

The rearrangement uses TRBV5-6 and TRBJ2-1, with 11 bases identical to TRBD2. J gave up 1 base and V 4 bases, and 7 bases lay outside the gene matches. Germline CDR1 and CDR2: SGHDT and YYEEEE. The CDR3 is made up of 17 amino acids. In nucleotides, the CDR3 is TGTGCCAGCAGCATAAGACTAGCGGGGAAATCCTACAATGAGCAGTTCTTC. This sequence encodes CASSIRLAGKSYNEQFF.

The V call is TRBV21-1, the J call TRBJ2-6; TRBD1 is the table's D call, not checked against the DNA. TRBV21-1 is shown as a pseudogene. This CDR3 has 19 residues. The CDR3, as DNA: TGTGCCAGCAGTTTCGGGCGGGACAGGTTCTGCTCTGGGGCCAACGTCCTGACTTTC. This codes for CASSFGRDRFCSGANVLTF.

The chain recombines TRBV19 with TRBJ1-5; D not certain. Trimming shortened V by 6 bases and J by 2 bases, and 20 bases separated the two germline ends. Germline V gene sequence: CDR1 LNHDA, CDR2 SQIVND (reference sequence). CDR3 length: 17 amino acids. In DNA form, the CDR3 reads TGTGCCAGTAGCAACCCTCCCGATCCACGCGGCAATCAGCCCCAGCATTTT. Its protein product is CASSNPPDPRGNQPQHF.

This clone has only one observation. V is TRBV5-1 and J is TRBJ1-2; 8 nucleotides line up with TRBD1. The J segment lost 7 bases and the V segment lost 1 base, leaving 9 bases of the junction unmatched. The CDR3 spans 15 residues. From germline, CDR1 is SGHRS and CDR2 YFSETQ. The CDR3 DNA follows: TGCGCCAGCAGCTTGTCTCTGGGGACAGGAGGTGGCTACACCTTC. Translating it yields CASSLSLGTGGGYTF.

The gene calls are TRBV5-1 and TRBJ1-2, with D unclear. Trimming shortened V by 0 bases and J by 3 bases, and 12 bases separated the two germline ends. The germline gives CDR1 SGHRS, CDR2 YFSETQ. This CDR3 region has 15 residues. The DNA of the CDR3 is TGCGCCAGCAGCTTGGGGAGGGTACTCGACTATGGCTACACCTTC. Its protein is CASSLGRVLDYGYTF.

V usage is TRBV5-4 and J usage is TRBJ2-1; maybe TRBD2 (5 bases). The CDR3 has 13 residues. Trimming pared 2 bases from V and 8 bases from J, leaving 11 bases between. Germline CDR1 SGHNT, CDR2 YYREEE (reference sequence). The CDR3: CASSLAACDEQFF. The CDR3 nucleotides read TGTGCCAGCAGCTTAGCGGCGTGCGATGAGCAGTTCTTC.

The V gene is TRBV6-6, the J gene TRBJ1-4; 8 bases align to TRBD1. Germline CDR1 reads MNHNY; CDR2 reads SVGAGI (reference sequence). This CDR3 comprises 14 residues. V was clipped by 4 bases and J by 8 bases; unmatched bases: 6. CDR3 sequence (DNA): TGTGCCAGCAGTTTACAGGGGGTAGGCGAAAAACTGTTTTTT. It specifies CASSLQGVGEKLFF.

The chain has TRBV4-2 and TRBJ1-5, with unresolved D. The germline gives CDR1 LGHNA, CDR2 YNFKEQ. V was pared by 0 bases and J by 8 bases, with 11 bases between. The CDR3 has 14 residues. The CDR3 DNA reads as TGTGCCAGCAGCCAAGATAGGAACAGCAAGCCCCAGCATTTT. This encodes CASSQDRNSKPQHF.

The CDR3: CASSSLAGAKYNEQFF. CDR3 nucleotides: TGCGCCAGCAGCTCACTAGCGGGGGCCAAATACAATGAGCAGTTCTTC. The V call is TRBV5-1, the J call TRBJ2-1; 11 bases are a match to TRBD2. The CDR3 runs to 16 residues. Per germline, CDR1 SGHRS and CDR2 YFSETQ. The V segment lost 3 bases and the J segment 4 bases; nucleotides outside the gene matches: 6.

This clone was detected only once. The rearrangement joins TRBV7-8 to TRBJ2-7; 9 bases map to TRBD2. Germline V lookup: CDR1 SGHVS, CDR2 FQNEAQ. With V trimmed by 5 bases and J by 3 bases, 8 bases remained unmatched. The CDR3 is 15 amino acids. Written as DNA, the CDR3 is TGTGCCAGCAGCGCCATAGCGGGGGCACTCTACGAGCAGTACTTC. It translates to CASSAIAGALYEQYF.

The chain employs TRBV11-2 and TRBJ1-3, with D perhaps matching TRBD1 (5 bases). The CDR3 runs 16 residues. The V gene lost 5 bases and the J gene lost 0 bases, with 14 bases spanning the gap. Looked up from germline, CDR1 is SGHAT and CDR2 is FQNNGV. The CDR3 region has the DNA TGTGCCAGCAGCAGTAAGGGGCTAGGCTCTGGAAACACCATATATTTT. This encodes CASSSKGLGSGNTIYF.

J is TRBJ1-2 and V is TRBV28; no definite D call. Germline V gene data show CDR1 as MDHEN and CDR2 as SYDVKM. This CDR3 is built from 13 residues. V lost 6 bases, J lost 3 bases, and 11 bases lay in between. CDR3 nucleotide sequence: TGTGCCAGCAGCTACCCCTCCGACTATGGCTACACCTTC. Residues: CASSYPSDYGYTF.